Listed here are 11 T cell receptor beta chains from one sample, sequenced in a study of blood T cell repertoires in COVID-19. Clones were sequenced by immunoSEQ multiplex PCR, and TCRdb holds only the in-frame ones, with some missing. Of 250,000 to 400,000 clones in the sample, about nine tenths were seen once. Material: peripheral blood. The receptors here all came from a woman aged 25 to 39 with COVID-19, enrolled during active disease.

With respect to this clone: A much larger clonotype is one base distant, so this may be a read error. Other DNA sequences in this specimen translate into the identical CDR3. The chain joins TRBV9 to TRBJ1-2; weak D call: TRBD1 (6 bases). The V and J ends lost 2 bases and 2 bases respectively, with 7 bases between them. The germline CDR1 and CDR2 sequences are SGDLS and YYNGEE. This CDR3 region has 13 residues. The CDR3 spells CASSVGQNYGYTF. The CDR3 DNA follows: TGTGCCAGCAGCGTGGGACAAAACTATGGCTACACCTTC. Drawing the rest from reference TRBV9 and TRBJ1-2, the complete variable domain is DSGVTQTPKHLITATGQRVTLRCSPRSGDLSVYWYQQSLDQGLQFLIQYYNGEERAKGNILERFSAQQFPDLHSELNLSSLELGDSALYFCASSVGQNYGYTFGSGTRLTVV.

The chain couples TRBV6-2 or TRBV6-3 to TRBJ1-5; maybe TRBD1 (5 bases). V was pared by 4 bases and J by 14 bases, with 12 bases between. The CDR3 runs to 11 residues. Looked up from germline, CDR1 is MNHEY and CDR2 is SVGEGT. CDR3: CASSFGGREHF. CDR3 bases: TGTGCCAGCAGTTTTGGGGGGAGGGAGCATTTT.

The CDR3 reads CASSQSQGGSPDTQYF. CDR3 bases: TGTGCCAGCAGCCAATCTCAGGGTGGGTCCCCGGATACGCAGTATTTT. The chain carries TRBV4-2 and TRBJ2-3, with TRBD1 as a possible D gene (5 bases). The germline CDR1 and CDR2 sequences are LGHNA and YNFKEQ. The V gene lost 2 bases and the J gene lost 6 bases, with 18 bases spanning the gap. The CDR3 consists of 16 residues.

The CDR3 region is CASSSVGAGYEQYF. In DNA, the CDR3 is TGTGCCAGCAGTTCCGTCGGAGCCGGCTACGAGCAGTACTTC. V usage is TRBV28 and J usage is TRBJ2-7, with D unclear. The V and J ends lost 4 bases and 3 bases respectively, with 13 bases between them. This CDR3 spans 14 amino acids. Germline CDR1 MDHEN, CDR2 SYDVKM.

The chain recombines TRBV28 with TRBJ2-7; 8 nucleotides match TRBD1. V lost 3 bases, J lost 2 bases, and 9 bases stayed unmatched. CDR1 and CDR2 (germline): MDHEN, SYDVKM. The CDR3 consists of 16 residues. The CDR3 DNA sequence: TGTGCCAGCAGTTTCTCACCGGGACAGGACCCCTACGAGCAGTACTTC. This translates into CASSFSPGQDPYEQYF.

Points on this clone: Additional DNA sequences in this sample encode the identical CDR3. The genes are TRBV27 and TRBJ1-5; TRBD1 aligns across 9 bases. With V trimmed by 5 bases and J by 7 bases, 6 bases remained unmatched. This CDR3 has 14 amino acids. The V gene's germline CDR1 is MNHEY and CDR2 SMNVEV (reference sequence). The DNA for the CDR3 is TGTGCCAGCAGTCCGGACAGGGGTCGACAGCCCCAGCATTTT. It translates to CASSPDRGRQPQHF.

In its sample, this clone was seen once. J is TRBJ2-4 and V is TRBV21-1; the D call of TRBD1 is as the table states it, not checked on the DNA. TRBV21-1 is assigned pseudogene status. The length of the CDR3 is 15 residues. This CDR3 is CASSKRQSAKNIQYF. The CDR3 DNA follows: TGTGCCAGCAGCAAAAGACAGAGTGCCAAAAACATTCAGTACTTC.

The chain carries TRBV7-9 and TRBJ2-1; 9 nucleotides match TRBD2. The germline V gene encodes CDR1 SEHNR and CDR2 FQNEAQ (reference sequence). CDR3 length equals 15 residues. Losses at the gene ends were 2 bases for V and 7 bases for J; bases not matched to a gene: 6. In DNA, the CDR3 is TGTGCCAGCAGCTTAAGGCGGGAGGGCCAAAATGAGCAGTTCTTC. Amino acid sequence: CASSLRREGQNEQFF. Drawing the rest from reference TRBV7-9 and TRBJ2-1, the complete variable domain is DTGVSQNPRHKITKRGQNVTFRCDPISEHNRLYWYRQTLGQGPEFLTYFQNEAQLEKSRLLSDRFSAERPKGSFSTLEIQRTEQGDSAMYLCASSLRREGQNEQFFGPGTRLTVL.

V gene TRBV30 combines with J gene TRBJ1-4, with a weak D call TRBD1 (6 bases). Germline loops: CDR1 GTSNPN, CDR2 SVGIG (reference sequence). The CDR3 sequence is 14 residues long. V was pared by 5 bases and J by 7 bases, with 17 bases between. CDR3: CAWSKGGAVEKLFF. The CDR3 region has the DNA TGTGCCTGGTCTAAGGGGGGGGCCGTTGAAAAACTGTTTTTT.

The V call is TRBV6-6, the J call TRBJ2-1; the match to TRBD1 covers 8 bases. The germline gives CDR1 MNHNY, CDR2 SVGAGI (reference sequence). This CDR3 region has 15 residues. V shed 4 bases, J shed 3 bases, and the junction held 5 bases outside the gene matches. As DNA, the CDR3 is TGTGCCAGCAGTTTTAGGGACAGGAGCTACAATGAGCAGTTCTTC. Translated, it gives CASSFRDRSYNEQFF.

V usage is TRBV30 and J usage is TRBJ2-5; TRBD1 matches at 12 bases. With 5 bases clipped from V and 4 bases from J, the junction kept 5 bases outside the gene matches. Germline V gives CDR1 GTSNPN, CDR2 SVGIG (reference sequence). This CDR3 spans 14 amino acids. The CDR3 nucleotides are TGTGCCTGGGGGACAGGGGGCGTTCGAGAGACCCAGTACTTC. It encodes CAWGTGGVRETQYF.